Each of the 7 T cell receptor beta chains below was sequenced from the same sample in a study of T cells after somatic rescue of genetic block. Generated by immunoSEQ multiplex PCR, the TCRdb table keeps only in-frame clones and is missing some. The table includes about 67,000 clones, just over 90% detected once. Sequenced: peripheral blood mononuclear cells (PBMCs). Every receptor here comes from a man in his forties or fifties.

J is TRBJ2-7 and V is TRBV19; the D is unclear. The CDR3 has 15 residues. Germline CDR1 is LNHDA and CDR2 is SQIVND (reference sequence). The V end was cut by 0 bases, the J end by 6 bases, with 15 bases between. DNA of the CDR3: TGTGCCAGTAGTATAGATCCGACCACCGGTGGCGAGCAGTACTTC. Translation gives CASSIDPTTGGEQYF.

This chain uses TRBV18 with TRBJ2-5, with D possibly matching TRBD1 (6 bases). V dropped 1 base and J dropped 3 bases, with 15 bases sitting between them. This CDR3 is 16 amino acids long. Germline V gene data show CDR1 as KGHSH and CDR2 as LQKENI. The DNA for the CDR3 is TGTGCCAGCTCACCACAGGGGGTCCATGGTAAAGAGACCCAGTACTTC. Its translation is CASSPQGVHGKETQYF.

The chain's CDR3 is CASSLNRGTRYEQFF. The CDR3 region has the DNA TGTGCCAGCAGCTTAAACAGGGGAACACGCTATGAGCAGTTCTTC. The chain has TRBV7-9 and TRBJ2-1; 7 bases fit TRBD1. V dropped 2 bases and J dropped 8; count of bases not matched to a gene: 9. This CDR3 is built from 15 residues. CDR1 is SEHNR, CDR2 FQNEAQ, per germline (reference sequence). The full variable domain, its missing parts supplied by reference TRBV7-9 and TRBJ2-1, is DTGVSQNPRHKITKRGQNVTFRCDPISEHNRLYWYRQTLGQGPEFLTYFQNEAQLEKSRLLSDRFSAERPKGSFSTLEIQRTEQGDSAMYLCASSLNRGTRYEQFFGPGTRLTVL.

The V call is TRBV4-1, the J call TRBJ1-4; 7 positions match TRBD1. The CDR3 contains 18 residues. V lost 4 bases and J lost 5; bases outside the gene matches: 16. The germline V gene has CDR1 MGHRA and CDR2 YSYEKL. CDR3 amino acids: CASSPYPTGSGKNEKLFF. In nucleotides, the CDR3 is TGCGCCAGCAGCCCGTACCCGACAGGGAGTGGGAAAAATGAAAAACTGTTTTTT.

The rearrangement uses TRBV4-3 and TRBJ2-7; 7 nucleotides match TRBD1. The CDR3 sequence is 14 residues long. Germline V CDR1 and CDR2: LGHNA, YSLEER. V was pared by 0 bases and J by 6 bases, with 5 bases of the junction left unmatched. CDR3 nucleotides: TGCGCCAGCAGCCAAGACAGGGGGAAGAGCGAGCAGTACTTC. It translates to CASSQDRGKSEQYF.

This clone was counted only a few times. The chain is built from TRBV7-9 and TRBJ1-6; no clear D gene. Germline V CDR1 and CDR2: SEHNR, FQNEAQ (reference sequence). The CDR3 consists of 13 residues. The germline V and J ends were trimmed by 2 bases and 8 bases, with 7 bases remaining between them. The CDR3: CASSLSADSPLHF. CDR3 DNA: TGTGCCAGCAGCTTATCAGCGGATTCACCCCTCCACTTT.

This clone was recorded once. V is TRBV7-9 and J is TRBJ1-1; D is unresolved. V was clipped by 1 base and J by 5 bases, with 17 bases between them. This CDR3 has 16 amino acids. Germline V lookup: CDR1 SEHNR, CDR2 FQNEAQ (reference sequence). The CDR3 DNA sequence: TGTGCCAGCAGCTTAGGAGGATGGGAGGGCGGTACTGAAGCTTTCTTT. This encodes CASSLGGWEGGTEAFF.